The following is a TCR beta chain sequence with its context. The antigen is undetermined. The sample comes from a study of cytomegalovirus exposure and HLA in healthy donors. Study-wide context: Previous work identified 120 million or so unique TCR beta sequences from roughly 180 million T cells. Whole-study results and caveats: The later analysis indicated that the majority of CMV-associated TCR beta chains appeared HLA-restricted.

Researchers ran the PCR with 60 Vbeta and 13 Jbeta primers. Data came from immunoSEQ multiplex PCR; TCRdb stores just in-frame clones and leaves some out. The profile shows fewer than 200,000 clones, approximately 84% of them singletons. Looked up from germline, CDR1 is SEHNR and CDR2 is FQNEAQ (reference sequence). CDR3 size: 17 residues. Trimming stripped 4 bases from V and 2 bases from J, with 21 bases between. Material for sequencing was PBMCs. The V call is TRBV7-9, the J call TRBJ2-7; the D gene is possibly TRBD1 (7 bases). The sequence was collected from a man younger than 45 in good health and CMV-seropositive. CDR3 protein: CASSSNRRRDSPYEQYF. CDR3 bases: TGTGCCAGCAGCTCAAATAGGAGGAGGGACAGCCCCTACGAGCAGTACTTC.